A single sample is the source of the 22 T cell receptor beta chains below, sequenced in a study of OX40 agonist ivuxolimab in advanced cancers. Sequencing was performed with immunoSEQ multiplex PCR; in TCRdb, only in-frame clones are kept and a portion is missing. The data contain more than 95,000 clones, around nine tenths of them seen just once; the ten biggest clones take up roughly 0.31%. The source was CD4+ or CD8+ T cells sorted from blood, collected in a trial of the OX40 agonist ivuxolimab. The receptors stem from an adult with an advanced solid tumor such as melanoma, head and neck, liver or kidney cancer.

This chain connects TRBV27 to TRBJ2-2; a possible D gene is TRBD1 (7 bases). The V gene lost 2 bases and the J gene lost 4 bases, with 11 bases spanning the gap. Looked up from germline, CDR1 is MNHEY and CDR2 is SMNVEV (reference sequence). There are 15 residues in the CDR3. CDR3 amino acids: CASSLNRGGTGELFF. In DNA, the CDR3 is TGTGCCAGCAGTTTAAACAGGGGAGGCACCGGGGAGCTGTTTTTT.

The rearrangement uses TRBV9 and TRBJ2-7, with D possibly TRBD1 on 5 matching bases. Germline assignment: CDR1 SGDLS and CDR2 YYNGEE. The CDR3 is made up of 14 amino acids. Trimming left V 0 bases short and J 3 bases short, with 10 bases between. CDR3 protein: CASSVGPDSYEQYF. The DNA of the CDR3 is TGTGCCAGCAGCGTAGGCCCCGACAGCTACGAGCAGTACTTC.

The V call is TRBV7-8, the J call TRBJ1-1, with TRBD1 as a possible D gene (6 bases). Per the germline V gene, CDR1 is SGHVS and CDR2 is FQNEAQ. V was trimmed by 1 base and J by 6 bases, leaving 18 bases between them. This CDR3 spans 16 amino acids. CDR3 sequence reads: CASSLGSVAGAAEAFF. As DNA, the CDR3 is TGTGCCAGCAGCTTAGGATCAGTTGCAGGGGCGGCTGAAGCTTTCTTT.

This chain connects TRBV18 to TRBJ2-7; D gene uncertain. Germline CDR1 KGHSH, CDR2 LQKENI. Trimming removed 6 bases at V and 4 bases at J, with 16 bases between. This CDR3 is built from 14 residues. CDR3 DNA sequence: TGTGCCAGCTCTCCAAGGACGGGTAGGTACGAGCAGTACTTC. This translates into CASSPRTGRYEQYF.

The chain links TRBV5-1 to TRBJ1-4; tentative D call: TRBD1 (5 bases). Germline CDR1 is SGHRS and CDR2 is YFSETQ. The length of the CDR3 is 14 residues. Trimming stripped 5 bases from V and 3 bases from J, with 11 bases between. The CDR3 DNA follows: TGCGCCAGCAGGCCAGGGTCTTCTAATGAAAAACTGTTTTTT. Encoded protein: CASRPGSSNEKLFF.

The chain has TRBV28 and TRBJ2-7; 11 positions agree with TRBD2. The junction had 9 bases not matched to a gene; V was cut back by 8 bases and J by 6 bases. The CDR3 contains 14 residues. The germline gives CDR1 MDHEN, CDR2 SYDVKM. The CDR3 nucleotides read TGTGCCAGCGGTGAACTAGCGGGAGAGGGCGAGCAGTACTTC. As protein: CASGELAGEGEQYF. Using reference TRBV28 and TRBJ2-7 for the parts outside the CDR3, the full variable domain is DVKVTQSSRYLVKRTGEKVFLECVQDMDHENMFWYRQDPGLGLRLIYFSYDVKMKEKGDIPEGYSVSREKKERFSLILESASTNQTSMYLCASGELAGEGEQYFGPGTRLTVT.

This clone occurred once. V is TRBV4-1 and J is TRBJ2-7, with TRBD2 matching 7 bases. Per the germline V gene, CDR1 is MGHRA and CDR2 is YSYEKL. The CDR3 contains 14 residues. The junction had 5 bases not matched to a gene; V was cut back by 6 bases and J by 0 bases. The CDR3 loop is CASSLRDYSYEQYF. Here the CDR3 DNA reads TGCGCCAGCAGTCTTCGGGACTACTCCTACGAGCAGTACTTC.

This rearrangement joins TRBV15 to TRBJ2-1; 13 bases fit TRBD2. Germline trimming cut 3 bases from V and 9 bases from J; bases unmatched to any gene: 8. From germline, CDR1 is LNHNV and CDR2 YYDKDF (reference sequence). The CDR3 consists of 16 residues. The CDR3 loop is CATSRVTTSGRPEQFF. CDR3 nucleotide sequence: TGTGCCACCAGCAGGGTTACGACTAGCGGGAGGCCTGAGCAGTTCTTC.

This rearrangement joins TRBV29-1 to TRBJ1-2; no definite D call. Trimming stripped 3 bases from V and 4 bases from J, with 9 bases between. The CDR3 contains 12 residues. The germline V gene has CDR1 SQVTM and CDR2 ANQGSEA. CDR3 sequence (DNA): TGCAGCGTTGAGTTGGGTGGCTATGGCTACACCTTC. Translation gives CSVELGGYGYTF.

V usage is TRBV28 and J usage is TRBJ1-1; D possibly corresponds to TRBD1 (5 bases). The CDR3 runs to 14 residues. V was clipped by 4 bases and J by 0 bases, with 9 bases between them. The V gene's germline CDR1 is MDHEN and CDR2 SYDVKM. CDR3 in DNA: TGTGCCAGCAGTTCCCGACAGTTGAACACTGAAGCTTTCTTT. Residues: CASSSRQLNTEAFF.

CDR3 nucleotides: TGTGCCAGCAGCTTTGGGGTCCGGGTTGGAGGCACTGAAGCTTTCTTT. Translated, it gives CASSFGVRVGGTEAFF. J is TRBJ1-1 and V is TRBV11-2; the D is unclear. Germline assignment: CDR1 SGHAT and CDR2 FQNNGV. The CDR3 covers 16 residues. Trimming removed 3 bases at V and 4 bases at J, with 18 bases between.

This clone was recorded once. V gene TRBV6-6 combines with J gene TRBJ1-1; D is unclear. There are 14 residues in the CDR3. V lost 6 bases and J lost 3, with 14 bases in between. Germline V CDR1 and CDR2: MNHNY, SVGAGI (reference sequence). CDR3 DNA sequence: TGTGCCAGCAGCCCTTACCGGATCTACACTGAAGCTTTCTTT. Protein: CASSPYRIYTEAFF.

This chain joins TRBV7-2 and TRBJ2-5; 11 bases match TRBD2. The V and J ends lost 2 bases and 4 bases, in that order; junction bases with no gene match: 6. Germline V gene data show CDR1 as SGHTA and CDR2 as FQGNSA. The CDR3 consists of 16 residues. CDR3 nucleotides: TGTGCCAGCAGCTTAAATATAGCGGGAGGGAGAGAGACCCAGTACTTC. It encodes CASSLNIAGGRETQYF.

This clone was detected only once. The chain couples TRBV15 to TRBJ2-1; no definite D call. Looked up from germline, CDR1 is LNHNV and CDR2 is YYDKDF (reference sequence). The V and J ends lost 1 base and 3 bases respectively, with 10 bases between them. CDR3 length: 15 residues. The CDR3 DNA is TGTGCCACCAGCAGAGTAATTGGGCTCTACAATGAGCAGTTCTTC. Amino acid sequence: CATSRVIGLYNEQFF.

This clone was seen once. The chain recombines TRBV7-2 with TRBJ2-5, with 7 bases identical to TRBD2. Germline V gives CDR1 SGHTA, CDR2 FQGNSA. V shed 5 bases and J 4 bases; nucleotides not matched to a gene: 4. The CDR3 spans 13 residues. CDR3 nucleotide sequence: TGTGCCAGCAGCCCCGGGAGGCGAGAGACCCAGTACTTC. Translation gives CASSPGRRETQYF.

V is TRBV15 and J is TRBJ2-1; TRBD2 aligns across 7 bases. V was clipped by 4 bases and J by 0 bases; unmatched bases: 15. This CDR3 is 19 amino acids long. Germline CDR1 and CDR2: LNHNV and YYDKDF (reference sequence). The CDR3, as DNA: TGTGCCACCAGCAAATTTCCGCGGGTGATAGCGGGCTCCTACAATGAGCAGTTCTTC. Translation gives CATSKFPRVIAGSYNEQFF.

J is TRBJ2-5 and V is TRBV9; 13 nucleotides align to TRBD2. This CDR3 comprises 15 residues. Trimming took 4 bases from V and 4 from J; bases not matched to a gene: 4. Looked up from germline, CDR1 is SGDLS and CDR2 is YYNGEE. The CDR3 DNA reads TGTGCCAGCAGCCCCCGACTAGCGGGAGGAGAGACCCAGTACTTC. Protein product: CASSPRLAGGETQYF.

J is TRBJ2-7 and V is TRBV7-2; 10 positions agree with TRBD2. The CDR3 totals 15 residues. V shed 2 bases and J 3 bases; nucleotides not matched to a gene: 4. Per germline, CDR1 SGHTA and CDR2 FQGNSA. In nucleotides, the CDR3 is TGTGCCAGCAGCTTAAGGTTAGCGGGAGGCTACGAGCAGTACTTC. It specifies CASSLRLAGGYEQYF.

This chain links TRBV15 with TRBJ1-1; 9 bases are shared with TRBD1. The CDR3 runs 13 residues. With 5 bases clipped from V and 9 bases from J, the junction kept 7 bases outside the gene matches. CDR1 and CDR2 from the germline V gene are LNHNV and YYDKDF (reference sequence). CDR3 in amino acids: CATSFRDRDKAFF. CDR3 DNA: TGTGCCACCAGCTTCCGGGACAGGGATAAAGCTTTCTTT. Full variable domain (missing parts from reference TRBV15 and TRBJ1-1): DAMVIQNPRYQVTQFGKPVTLSCSQTLNHNVMYWYQQKSSQAPKLLFHYYDKDFNNEADTPDNFQSRRPNTSFCFLDIRSPGLGDTAMYLCATSFRDRDKAFFGQGTRLTVV.

The chain employs TRBV6-6 and TRBJ2-5; TRBD1 agrees at 9 bases. Germline CDR1 reads MNHNY; CDR2 reads SVGAGI (reference sequence). CDR3 size: 15 residues. V lost 2 bases, J lost 4 bases, and 5 bases stayed unmatched. Written as DNA, the CDR3 is TGTGCCAGCAGTTACCCACAGGGGGCGCGAGAGACCCAGTACTTC. Its protein product is CASSYPQGARETQYF.

V is TRBV7-9 and J is TRBJ2-3; 14 positions match TRBD2. After removal of 5 bases from V and 2 bases from J, the junction contained 9 bases not matched to a gene. The CDR3 totals 18 residues. Germline CDR1 reads SEHNR; CDR2 reads FQNEAQ (reference sequence). CDR3 region: CASSLGLAGGFYTDTQYF. The CDR3, as DNA: TGTGCCAGCAGCCTCGGACTAGCGGGAGGCTTTTACACAGATACGCAGTATTTT.

The chain has TRBV4-2 and TRBJ2-2; 13 bases align to TRBD2. Looked up from germline, CDR1 is LGHNA and CDR2 is YNFKEQ. This CDR3 spans 19 amino acids. V lost 4 bases and J lost 4; bases outside the gene matches: 12. The CDR3 nucleotides read TGTGCCAGCAGCCCCCTTACTAGCGGGAGGGCCTCAGGCACCGGGGAGCTGTTTTTT. Translated, it gives CASSPLTSGRASGTGELFF.